The 22 T cell receptor beta chains listed next were all sequenced from one sample in a study of read filtering for tumor transcriptome and immune sequencing. From approximately 400 ng of RNA, a library with molecular barcoded alpha/delta and beta/gamma adaptors was made. One entry per CDR3 protein, called by TCRdb with MiXCR from the reads. This table has roughly 130,000 distinct CDR3 sequences, under 15% appearing once. Sequencing used a population of CD138-negative cells sorted from bone marrow. The receptors come from a donor at least 40 years old with multiple myeloma.

This clonotype was counted at least ten times. The chain employs TRBV29-1 and TRBJ2-1; perhaps TRBD2 as D (6 bases). Germline V gene lookup returns CDR1 SQVTM and CDR2 ANQGSEA. The germline V and J ends were trimmed by 7 bases and 6 bases, with 13 bases remaining between them. The CDR3 contains 12 residues. CDR3 DNA sequence: TGCAGCGGCGGGACTGGAGGCAATGAGCAGTTCTTC. Its protein is CSGGTGGNEQFF.

Remarks on this clonotype: A much larger clone lies a single base off, so this may be a read error. This chain links TRBV12-3 or TRBV12-4 with TRBJ2-2; D is ambiguous. The CDR3 runs 15 residues. DNA for the CDR3: TGTGCCAACAGTTCTGGCAACGCGAACACCGGGGAGCTGTTTTTT. Its translation: CANSSGNANTGELFF.

This clonotype was seen only a few times. Just one base apart from a much larger clone, this may be a read error. The missing conserved phenylalanine or tryptophan at the end of this CDR3 makes a read error likely. This sequence joins TRBV6-1 and TRBJ2-5; D remains unclear. Trimming shortened V by 6 bases and J by 5 bases, and 13 bases separated the two germline ends. CDR1 and CDR2 (germline): MNHNS, SASEGT. CDR3 length: 13 amino acids. CDR3 sequence reads: CASRGNLRETQYS. The CDR3 coding sequence is TGTGCCAGCAGGGGAAATCTTCGGGAGACCCAGTACTCC.

In this sample, this clonotype turned up a few times. The V and J genes are TRBV7-3 and TRBJ2-3, with D perhaps matching TRBD1 (5 bases). Germline lookup yields CDR1 SGHTA and CDR2 FQGTGA. V lost 5 bases and J 8 bases, leaving 14 bases between the germline ends. The CDR3 is made up of 13 amino acids. Here the CDR3 DNA reads TGTGCCAGCAGCACACCGGGCCAGGGTACGCAGTATTTT. Encoded protein: CASSTPGQGTQYF.

Concerning this clonotype: A read error is possible here, since a much larger clone lies one base away. The V call is TRBV7-9, the J call TRBJ2-2; D call uncertain. Trimming left V 10 bases short and J 0 bases short, with 12 bases between. Germline V CDR1 and CDR2: SEHNR, FQNEAQ (reference sequence). The CDR3 totals 14 residues. The CDR3 reads CATVNAANTGELFF. The CDR3, as DNA: TGTGCCACCGTCAACGCCGCGAACACCGGGGAGCTGTTTTTT.

At least ten counts were recorded for this clonotype. This sequence joins TRBV29-1 and TRBJ2-7; 11 bases agree with TRBD1. Germline CDR1 is SQVTM and CDR2 is ANQGSEA. V gave up 3 bases and J gave up 4 bases; unmatched junction bases: 5. The CDR3 is made up of 14 amino acids. The CDR3 sequence: CSVESGQGDYEQYF. The CDR3 DNA reads TGCAGCGTTGAGTCGGGACAGGGGGATTACGAGCAGTACTTC.

V and J are TRBV5-1 and TRBJ2-1; 15 nucleotides align to TRBD2. Per the germline V gene, CDR1 is SGHRS and CDR2 is YFSETQ. The CDR3 extends over 16 amino acids. With 4 bases clipped from V and 9 bases from J, the junction kept 8 bases outside the gene matches. This CDR3 reads CASSPRTSGRVGEQFF. CDR3 bases: TGCGCCAGCAGCCCCAGGACTAGCGGGAGGGTAGGTGAGCAGTTCTTC.

Ten or more counts support this clonotype. The rearrangement links TRBV11-2 to TRBJ2-1, with D possibly TRBD2 on 5 matching bases. Looked up from germline, CDR1 is SGHAT and CDR2 is FQNNGV. The V end was cut by 2 bases, the J end by 4 bases, with 12 bases between. The CDR3 contains 15 residues. The CDR3 protein is CASSLFGERYNEQFF. CDR3 nucleotide sequence: TGTGCCAGCAGCTTATTCGGGGAGAGGTACAATGAGCAGTTCTTC.

This clonotype was found many times. The chain combines TRBV7-2 with TRBJ2-5; 8 positions agree with TRBD1. CDR3 length equals 15 residues. The germline CDR1 and CDR2 sequences are SGHTA and FQGNSA. J was trimmed by 5 bases and V by 5 bases; bases with no gene match: 10. The DNA of the CDR3 is TGTGCCAGCAGCCAGGGGATGGACAGGGCCGAGACCCAGTACTTC. As protein: CASSQGMDRAETQYF.

This clonotype was observed many times. This chain links TRBV20-1 with TRBJ1-1; D gene unclear. CDR3 length equals 13 residues. Germline V gene data show CDR1 as DFQATT and CDR2 as SNEGSKA (reference sequence). The germline V and J ends were trimmed by 4 bases and 0 bases, with 9 bases remaining between them. DNA of the CDR3: TGCAGTGCTAAGTTCGATGTGAACACTGAAGCTTTCTTT. Translating it yields CSAKFDVNTEAFF.

Turning to this clonotype: It is likely a read error, because the conserved phenylalanine at the end of the CDR3 is missing. The J gene is TRBJ2-2, the V gene TRBV12-3 or TRBV12-4; D not resolved. This CDR3 comprises 14 residues. V was trimmed by 5 bases and J by 3 bases, leaving 10 bases between them. CDR3 residues: CASSPRTYTGELFY. Written as DNA, the CDR3 is TGTGCCAGCAGTCCCCGGACGTACACCGGGGAGCTGTTTTAT.

This clonotype occurred many times. This chain connects TRBV29-1 to TRBJ2-3; D ambiguous. The CDR3 runs 14 residues. Trimming took 4 bases from V and 0 from J, leaving 11 bases between them. In germline, CDR1 is SQVTM, CDR2 ANQGSEA. For the CDR3, the DNA is TGCAGCGTTGTACTTTCCCCTAGCACAGATACGCAGTATTTT. Encoded protein: CSVVLSPSTDTQYF.

This clonotype was recorded at least ten times. The V call is TRBV11-1, the J call TRBJ2-1, with D possibly being TRBD2 (5 bases). Germline CDR1 is SGHAT and CDR2 is FQDESV (reference sequence). The CDR3 is made up of 15 amino acids. Deletions cut 5 bases from V and 8 bases from J, with 19 bases between. The CDR3 sequence is CASSTRGVSPDEQFF. CDR3 DNA sequence: TGTGCCAGCAGCACCCGGGGTGTATCTCCGGATGAGCAGTTCTTC.

This clonotype was detected only a few times. The chain has TRBV3-1 and TRBJ2-1; 9 bases are a match to TRBD1. Trimming at V came to 2 bases and at J to 3 bases, leaving 2 bases not matched to a gene. Germline V CDR1 and CDR2: LGHDT, YNNKEL (reference sequence). The CDR3 length is 15 residues. The CDR3 DNA reads as TGTGCCAGCAGCCAACCGGGACAGGGCTACAATGAGCAGTTCTTC. Amino acids: CASSQPGQGYNEQFF.

This clonotype was detected many times. The chain recombines TRBV12-3 or TRBV12-4 with TRBJ1-1; 9 nucleotides agree with TRBD1. With V trimmed by 6 bases and J by 4 bases, 3 bases remained unmatched. The CDR3 spans 13 residues. DNA for the CDR3: TGTGCCAGCAGGGGACAGGGAGGCACTGAAGCTTTCTTT. Encoded protein: CASRGQGGTEAFF.

This clonotype showed up many times. J is TRBJ2-3 and V is TRBV5-1, with 14 bases matching TRBD2. V shed 4 bases and J 2 bases; nucleotides not matched to a gene: 6. This CDR3 comprises 17 residues. Germline CDR1 SGHRS, CDR2 YFSETQ. CDR3 in DNA: TGCGCCAGCAGCGCACCGGGACTAGCGGGAGCCACAGATACGCAGTATTTT. Protein product: CASSAPGLAGATDTQYF.

This clonotype occurred many times. This chain links TRBV7-2 with TRBJ2-3; 12 bases agree with TRBD2. The CDR3 consists of 16 residues. Germline CDR1 is SGHTA and CDR2 is FQGNSA. V trimming: 5 bases; J trimming: 5 bases; junction bases outside the gene matches: 8. In DNA, the CDR3 is TGTGCCAGCAGCCCCCGACTAGCGGGGGTAGGAGATACGCAGTATTTT. Residues: CASSPRLAGVGDTQYF.

This clonotype has ten or more counts. V is TRBV5-1 and J is TRBJ1-1; a possible D gene is TRBD1 (6 bases). CDR1 is SGHRS and CDR2 is YFSETQ in the germline V gene. The V end was cut by 2 bases, the J end by 6 bases, with 17 bases between. The CDR3 runs to 15 residues. CDR3 in DNA: TGCGCCAGCAGCTTAGACCTACAGGGAGTCGCTGAAGCTTTCTTT. This translates into CASSLDLQGVAEAFF. Using reference TRBV5-1 and TRBJ1-1 for the parts outside the CDR3, the full variable domain is KAGVTQTPRYLIKTRGQQVTLSCSPISGHRSVSWYQQTPGQGLQFLFEYFSETQRNKGNFPGRFSGRQFSNSRSEMNVSTLELGDSALYLCASSLDLQGVAEAFFGQGTRLTVV.

V is TRBV18 and J is TRBJ1-1, with D hard to call. The germline V gene has CDR1 KGHSH and CDR2 LQKENI. The CDR3 covers 14 residues. The ends were cut back, 6 bases at V and 1 base at J, with 12 bases in the middle. CDR3 sequence (DNA): TGTGCCAGCTCCGTTCCCTCCAGGAACACTGAAGCTTTCTTT. It encodes CASSVPSRNTEAFF.

This sequence joins TRBV15 and TRBJ2-2, with TRBD2 matching over 7 bases. The CDR3 contains 15 residues. J gave up 1 base and V 3 bases, and 2 bases lay outside the gene matches. Germline V lookup: CDR1 LNHNV, CDR2 YYDKDF (reference sequence). CDR3 sequence (DNA): TGTGCCACCAGCAGGGGCGGGGGGAACACCGGGGAGCTGTTTTTT. It yields the protein CATSRGGGNTGELFF.

With respect to this clonotype: A much larger clone differs from this one at a single base, so this may be a read error. The J gene is TRBJ2-7, the V gene TRBV20-1, with 9 bases aligning to TRBD1. CDR1 and CDR2 from the germline V gene are DFQATT and SNEGSKA (reference sequence). The CDR3 extends over 15 amino acids. CDR3 region: CSAGGRTGVPYERYF. The CDR3 coding sequence is TGCAGTGCAGGGGGGCGGACAGGGGTTCCCTACGAGCGGTACTTC.

This clonotype occurred a few times. This chain uses TRBV29-1 with TRBJ2-5; D is uncertain. Germline V lookup: CDR1 SQVTM, CDR2 ANQGSEA. CDR3 length: 13 residues. The germline V and J ends were trimmed by 3 bases and 1 base, with 9 bases remaining between them. CDR3 DNA: TGCAGCGTTGATGTTTCAGGCCAAGAGACCCAGTACTTC. Translated, it gives CSVDVSGQETQYF.